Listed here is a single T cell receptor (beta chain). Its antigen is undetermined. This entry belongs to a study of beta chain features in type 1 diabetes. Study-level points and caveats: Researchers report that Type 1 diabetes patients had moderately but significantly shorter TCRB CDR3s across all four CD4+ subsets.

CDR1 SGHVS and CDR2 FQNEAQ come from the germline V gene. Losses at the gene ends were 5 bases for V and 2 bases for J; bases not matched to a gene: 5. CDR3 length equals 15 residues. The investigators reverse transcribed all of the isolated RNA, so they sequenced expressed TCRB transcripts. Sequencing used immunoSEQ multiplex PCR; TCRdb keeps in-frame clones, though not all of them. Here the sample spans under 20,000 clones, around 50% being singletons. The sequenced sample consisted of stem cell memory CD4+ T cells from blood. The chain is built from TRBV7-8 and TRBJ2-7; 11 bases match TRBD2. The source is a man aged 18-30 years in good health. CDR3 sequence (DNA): TGTGCCAGCAGCCCTGGGACTAGCGGTCCCTACGAGCAGTACTTC. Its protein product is CASSPGTSGPYEQYF.